These 8 T cell receptor beta chains were sequenced from one sample in a study of human T cells and chemical hapten exposure. TCRdb redid the calling of the 5' RACE reads with MiXCR, one entry per CDR3 protein. In the table there are some 78,000 distinct CDR3 sequences, about 7.7% of which are singletons. The total RNA was obtained from whole blood that was not fractionated. Receptors were obtained from a male donor in good health.

The chain has TRBV4-3 and TRBJ1-5; a possible D gene is TRBD1 (6 bases). The CDR3 covers 16 residues. Trimming shortened V by 3 bases and J by 2 bases, and 14 bases separated the two germline ends. The germline gives CDR1 LGHNA, CDR2 YSLEER. CDR3 loop: CASSQERNRGNQPQHF. CDR3 bases: TGCGCCAGCAGCCAGGAGAGAAACAGGGGCAATCAGCCCCAGCATTTT.

The chain carries TRBV11-3 and TRBJ2-1; D uncertain. Germline CDR1 SGHNT, CDR2 YENEEA. There are 14 residues in the CDR3. V shed 0 bases and J shed 7 bases, with 10 bases lying between them. This CDR3 reads CASSLDETYNEQFF. The CDR3 coding sequence is TGTGCCAGCAGCTTAGACGAGACTTATAATGAGCAGTTCTTC.

The chain has TRBV29-1 and TRBJ1-1; tentatively, D is TRBD1 (6 bases). Germline-derived CDR1 and CDR2 are SQVTM and ANQGSEA. V dropped 6 bases and J dropped 11 bases, with 16 bases sitting between them. CDR3 length: 11 residues. CDR3 in amino acids: CSVTQTGRAFF. The DNA of the CDR3 is TGCAGCGTGACACAAACAGGGCGGGCTTTCTTT.

V and J are TRBV13 and TRBJ2-7; D gene unclear. Germline V gene data show CDR1 as PRHDT and CDR2 as FYEKMQ (reference sequence). This CDR3 has 16 residues. V dropped 0 bases and J dropped 2 bases, with 14 bases sitting between them. The CDR3: CASSLGRLKFTYEQYF. In DNA, the CDR3 is TGTGCCAGCAGCTTAGGCAGGCTGAAGTTTACCTACGAGCAGTACTTC.

This clonotype has a handful of counts. The chain joins TRBV20-1 to TRBJ1-5, with 7 bases that match TRBD1. Germline loops: CDR1 DFQATT, CDR2 SNEGSKA (reference sequence). This CDR3 is built from 17 residues. J gave up 2 bases and V 0 bases, and 10 bases lay outside the gene matches. This CDR3 reads CSARDWTGQDGNQPQHF. CDR3 DNA sequence: TGCAGTGCTAGAGATTGGACAGGCCAAGATGGCAATCAGCCCCAGCATTTT.

The chain joins TRBV18 to TRBJ2-1; D possibly corresponds to TRBD2 (5 bases). Trimming took off 3 bases at V and 0 bases at J, with 15 bases between the two ends. The CDR3 loop spans 17 amino acids. Looked up from germline, CDR1 is KGHSH and CDR2 is LQKENI. In DNA form, the CDR3 reads TGTGCCAGCTCACCCCGGACGTCTACTAGCTCCTACAATGAGCAGTTCTTC. It is translated as CASSPRTSTSSYNEQFF.

This clonotype has a count of ten or more. This rearrangement joins TRBV27 to TRBJ2-7; D gene ambiguous. The CDR3 is made up of 12 amino acids. Deletions cut 6 bases from V and 6 bases from J, with 12 bases between. Germline-derived CDR1 and CDR2 are MNHEY and SMNVEV (reference sequence). CDR3 residues: CASRSTAPEQYF. The CDR3 coding sequence is TGTGCCAGCAGGAGCACGGCACCCGAGCAGTACTTC.

This clonotype was counted only a few times. The chain carries TRBV7-9 and TRBJ2-7; a weak D match, TRBD1 (6 bases). Germline V gene lookup returns CDR1 SEHNR and CDR2 FQNEAQ (reference sequence). This CDR3 is built from 13 residues. Trimming pared 5 bases from V and 6 bases from J, leaving 14 bases between. The CDR3: CASSLRQEAEQYF. CDR3 DNA sequence: TGTGCCAGCAGCCTCAGACAGGAGGCCGAGCAGTACTTC.